The 18 T cell receptor beta chains given below trace back to one sample, sequenced in a study of blood T cells in healthy people across ages. A second PCR, run for about 7 to 12 cycles, used a sample-barcoded 5' primer plus a J-beta primer mix. MiXCR was run by TCRdb on the 5' RACE reads, yielding one entry per CDR3 protein. Among around 670,000 distinct CDR3 sequences listed, approximately 30% were seen once. Material for sequencing was blood. The receptors derive from a woman at least 80 years old in good health.

This clonotype was counted ten times or more. The chain links TRBV24-1 to TRBJ1-2; TRBD1 might be the D (6 bases). Trimming stripped 4 bases from V and 6 bases from J, with 17 bases between. The CDR3 is made up of 15 amino acids. The germline CDR1 and CDR2 sequences are KGHDR and SFDVKD. Here the CDR3 reads CATSDPKTGSHGYTF. The DNA of the CDR3 is TGTGCCACCAGTGACCCTAAGACAGGCTCCCATGGCTACACCTTC.

Comment on this clonotype: A much larger clone lies one base from this, so it may be a read error. This rearrangement joins TRBV6-5 to TRBJ2-4; a possible D gene is TRBD1 (6 bases). Trimming left V 4 bases short and J 13 bases short, with 20 bases between. The germline CDR1 and CDR2 sequences are MNHEY and SVGAGI. There are 14 residues in the CDR3. CDR3 protein: CASSSLAGVNEQYF. The CDR3 DNA follows: TGTGCCAGCAGTTCCCTAGCAGGGGTCAATGAGCAGTACTTC.

This clonotype appeared a few times. V usage is TRBV2 and J usage is TRBJ1-1; TRBD1 matches 7 bases. The CDR3 totals 18 residues. V was clipped by 2 bases and J by 1 base; unmatched bases: 13. Germline V lookup: CDR1 SNHLY, CDR2 FYNNEI. CDR3 residues: CASSEPGGWRQGNTEAFF. The CDR3 nucleotides are TGTGCCAGCAGTGAACCGGGAGGTTGGAGACAGGGGAACACTGAAGCTTTCTTT. Using reference TRBV2 and TRBJ1-1 for the parts outside the CDR3, the full variable domain is EPEVTQTPSHQVTQMGQEVILRCVPISNHLYFYWYRQILGQKVEFLVSFYNNEISEKSEIFDDQFSVERPDGSNFTLKIRSTKLEDSAMYFCASSEPGGWRQGNTEAFFGQGTRLTVV.

This clonotype was detected many times. The gene calls are TRBV12-3 or TRBV12-4 and TRBJ1-2; D perhaps matches TRBD1 (5 bases). The CDR3 consists of 17 residues. The germline V and J ends were trimmed by 5 bases and 0 bases, with 19 bases remaining between them. Here the CDR3 reads CASSQARGRPANYGYTF. In DNA form, the CDR3 reads TGTGCCAGCAGTCAAGCCCGGGGACGGCCAGCTAACTATGGCTACACCTTC.

Ten or more counts support this clonotype. The DNA for the CDR3 is TGTGCCATCAGGGGGACAGGGGAGGGCAATGAGCAGTTCTTC. This translates into CAIRGTGEGNEQFF. This chain connects TRBV10-3 to TRBJ2-1, with 10 bases lining up with TRBD1. V dropped 6 bases and J dropped 6; count of bases not matched to a gene: 5. Germline V CDR1 and CDR2: ENHRY, SYGVKD. This CDR3 comprises 14 residues.

V is TRBV20-1 and J is TRBJ1-4; D is unclear. Germline V gene data show CDR1 as DFQATT and CDR2 as SNEGSKA (reference sequence). This CDR3 has 13 amino acids. V was pared by 1 base and J by 5 bases, with 8 bases between. The CDR3, as DNA: TGCAGTGCTAGAGGAGGCCAGAATGAAAAACTGTTTTTT. Translated, it gives CSARGGQNEKLFF.

This clonotype has ten or more counts. The chain has TRBV6-2 or TRBV6-3 and TRBJ1-2, with D possibly being TRBD1 (6 bases). Trimming took 10 bases from V and 2 from J, leaving 14 bases between them. CDR1 MNHEY and CDR2 SVGEGT come from the germline V gene. The CDR3 loop spans 13 amino acids. The CDR3 region has the DNA TGTGCCAACCCAATTCAGGGGAACTATGGCTACACCTTC. Protein sequence: CANPIQGNYGYTF.

V and J are TRBV30 and TRBJ2-1; TRBD2 matches 7 bases. The J call is in doubt because the DNA end fits TRBJ2-7 better. Germline CDR1 reads GTSNPN; CDR2 reads SVGIG (reference sequence). The CDR3 sequence is 14 residues long. The CDR3 region has the DNA TGTGCCTGGAGTGTATCGGGGGGAGGCAATGAGCAGTACTTC. It yields the protein CAWSVSGGGNEQYF.

In this sample, this clonotype turned up many times. The V gene is TRBV11-1, the J gene TRBJ2-3; the match to TRBD1 covers 7 bases. The CDR3 is 17 amino acids. V was clipped by 3 bases and J by 5 bases; unmatched bases: 14. Per germline, CDR1 SGHAT and CDR2 FQDESV (reference sequence). CDR3 coding DNA: TGTGCCAGCAGCTTCGCACCCGGGGACAGAAAGGGAGATACGCAGTATTTT. As protein: CASSFAPGDRKGDTQYF.

About this clonotype: A much bigger clone sits one base away, suggesting this may be a read error. V is TRBV5-1 and J is TRBJ2-5; D may correspond to TRBD1 or TRBD2 (6 bases each). Germline V lookup: CDR1 SGHRS, CDR2 YFSETQ. This CDR3 is built from 14 residues. The CDR3 is CASSLGTGAEAQYF. As DNA, the CDR3 is TGCGCCAGCAGCTTGGGAACGGGGGCAGAGGCCCAGTACTTC.

This clonotype was seen repeatedly, ten times or more. The CDR3 coding sequence is TGTGCCAGCAGTCCCTCTTTAGCCAACACAGATACGCAGTATTTT. Its protein product is CASSPSLANTDTQYF. The chain joins TRBV2 to TRBJ2-3, with no clear D. CDR1 is SNHLY and CDR2 is FYNNEI in the germline V gene. This CDR3 has 15 residues. V was pared by 5 bases and J by 2 bases, with 14 bases between.

This clonotype was picked up many times. This chain connects TRBV5-5 to TRBJ2-7; D remains unclear. The CDR3 has 12 residues. Germline V gene data show CDR1 as SGHKS and CDR2 as YYEKEE (reference sequence). V was pared by 3 bases and J by 3 bases, with 7 bases between. CDR3 sequence: CASSSGVYEQYF. CDR3 in DNA: TGTGCCAGCAGCTCGGGCGTCTACGAGCAGTACTTC.

As concerns this clonotype: This could be a read error, since a much larger clone is one nucleotide away. This chain uses TRBV7-9 with TRBJ2-5, with a tentative D call TRBD1 (5 bases). With the DNA end fitting TRBJ2-7 better, the J assignment may be wrong. Germline CDR1 SEHNR, CDR2 FQNEAQ (reference sequence). There are 12 residues in the CDR3. In nucleotides, the CDR3 is TGTGCCAGCACCCCGACCCAGGGCGAGCAGTACTTC. This gives the protein CASTPTQGEQYF.

About this clonotype: A much larger clonotype is one base distant, so this may be a read error. V is TRBV20-1 and J is TRBJ2-7; 9 bases fit TRBD1. The CDR3 covers 13 residues. Per the germline V gene, CDR1 is DFQATT and CDR2 is SNEGSKA (reference sequence). This chain's CDR3 is CSTRDRDPYEQYF. The CDR3 DNA reads as TGCAGTACTAGGGACAGGGACCCTTACGAGCAGTACTTC.

The sample holds a few counts of this clonotype. The genes are TRBV15 and TRBJ1-2; D is undetermined. Germline V gene lookup returns CDR1 LNHNV and CDR2 YYDKDF (reference sequence). Trimming left V 0 bases short and J 6 bases short, with 14 bases between. This CDR3 is 15 amino acids long. This CDR3 reads CATSRDRALSHGYTF. CDR3 DNA: TGTGCCACCAGCAGAGATCGGGCCCTCTCCCATGGCTACACCTTC.

At least ten counts were recorded for this clonotype. The J gene is TRBJ2-7, the V gene TRBV9; D possibly corresponds to TRBD1 (8 bases). The CDR3 consists of 15 residues. From germline, CDR1 is SGDLS and CDR2 YYNGEE. Trimming cost V 7 bases and J 2 bases, with 19 bases left between them. DNA for the CDR3: TGTGCCAGCGGCAATTTACAGGGGGGGACCTACGAGCAGTACTTC. This translates into CASGNLQGGTYEQYF.

The sample holds a few counts of this clonotype. The DNA of the CDR3 is TGTGCCAGCAGCGTTATAATATGGGGGTCGAACACTGAAGCTTTCTTT. Its translation: CASSVIIWGSNTEAFF. V and J are TRBV7-2 and TRBJ1-1; D perhaps matches TRBD1 (5 bases). The V gene lost 5 bases and the J gene lost 1 base, with 17 bases spanning the gap. Germline assignment: CDR1 SGHTA and CDR2 FQGNSA. CDR3 length equals 16 residues.

On this clonotype: This may arise from a read error, as a much more abundant clone is one base away. The rearrangement links TRBV6-5 to TRBJ2-7; 9 nucleotides line up with TRBD2. J was trimmed by 7 bases and V by 6 bases; bases with no gene match: 16. CDR3 length: 16 residues. From germline, CDR1 is MNHEY and CDR2 SVGAGI. The CDR3 loop is CASRSPARGGGNEQYF. Written as DNA, the CDR3 is TGTGCCAGCAGATCGCCGGCGCGGGGGGGAGGGAATGAGCAGTACTTC.